These 17 T cell receptor beta chains share one sample of origin, sequenced in a study of metastatic and nonmetastatic thyroid tumors. TCRdb reanalyzed the PCR reads with MiXCR. The profile shows over 10,000 clones, about a third of them singletons. Prior to thyroid surgery, none of the patients had received any treatment. Specimen: tumor tissue. The receptors were sampled from a female donor with papillary thyroid cancer or a benign thyroid nodule (not recorded which). Some clones in this sample may be carry-over from other donors' samples.

This clone was seen only a few times. The V call is TRBV19, the J call TRBJ2-7; D perhaps matches TRBD2 (5 bases). CDR3 length equals 12 residues. Trimming pared 6 bases from V and 2 bases from J, leaving 8 bases between. Germline V lookup: CDR1 LNHDA, CDR2 SQIVND (reference sequence). The CDR3 bases are TGTGCCAGTAGATCCGGGGCCTACGAGCAGTACTTC. Translation: CASRSGAYEQYF.

V gene TRBV4-1 combines with J gene TRBJ1-1, with a weak D call TRBD1 (5 bases). CDR1 and CDR2 (germline): MGHRA, YSYEKL. The germline V and J ends were trimmed by 1 base and 2 bases, with 11 bases remaining between them. The CDR3 is made up of 15 amino acids. CDR3: CASSQVDWGNTEAFF. The CDR3 bases are TGCGCCAGCAGCCAAGTGGATTGGGGCAACACTGAAGCTTTCTTT.

This clone was picked up a small number of times. The J gene is TRBJ2-7, the V gene TRBV6-1; D is possibly TRBD2 (6 bases). The CDR3 has 14 residues. The V gene lost 7 bases and the J gene lost 0 bases, with 13 bases spanning the gap. CDR1 and CDR2 (germline): MNHNS, SASEGT. CDR3 bases: TGTGCCAGCACCCCGTCCGGGAGCTCCTACGAGCAGTACTTC. Amino acids: CASTPSGSSYEQYF.

Comments on this clone: An end of the junction does not agree with germline; a read error may underlie this. The CDR3 DNA sequence: TGTGCCAGCATCTTAAGTACTAGCGAGGGCAATGAGCAGTTCTTC. Translated, it gives CASILSTSEGNEQFF. V gene TRBV7-3 combines with J gene TRBJ2-1; 7 nucleotides agree with TRBD2. The germline V gene has CDR1 SGHTA and CDR2 FQGTGA. CDR3 length equals 15 residues.

The V call is TRBV5-1, the J call TRBJ2-1; the match to TRBD2 covers 9 bases. CDR1 and CDR2 (germline): SGHRS, YFSETQ. V lost 10 bases to trimming and J lost 7 bases; unmatched junction nucleotides: 12. This CDR3 is built from 14 residues. The CDR3 nucleotides are TGCGCCTCAGCACTAGCGGGTCCACTAAATGAGCAGTTCTTC. It yields the protein CASALAGPLNEQFF.

This clone was counted many times. This sequence joins TRBV4-3 and TRBJ2-5; D may be TRBD1 or TRBD2 (6 bases each). V was cut by 2 bases and J by 5 bases, with 21 bases left in between. Germline V gives CDR1 LGHNA, CDR2 YSLEER. This CDR3 is built from 17 residues. DNA for the CDR3: TGCGCCAGCAGCCAATCTTCATCTGGGGGGCGCGGGGAGACCCAGTACTTC. It translates to CASSQSSSGGRGETQYF.

This clone was seen a handful of times. This chain links TRBV6-5 with TRBJ1-2; D is unclear. CDR1 is MNHEY, CDR2 SVGAGI, per germline. The CDR3 is 14 residues long. V lost 4 bases and J 4 bases, leaving 13 bases between the germline ends. The CDR3 nucleotides are TGTGCCAGCAGTTCGGGGAGGGTCGGCTATGGCTACACCTTC. Translating it yields CASSSGRVGYGYTF.

J is TRBJ1-5 and V is TRBV20-1, with D unclear. The CDR3 is made up of 12 amino acids. CDR1 DFQATT and CDR2 SNEGSKA come from the germline V gene (reference sequence). The V gene lost 0 bases and the J gene lost 6 bases, with 6 bases spanning the gap. The CDR3 loop is CSARDSGQPQHF. CDR3 bases: TGCAGTGCTAGAGATTCGGGTCAGCCCCAGCATTTT.

CDR3 coding DNA: TGTGCCAGCTATACCACAGGTTGGGCTTTCTTT. It is translated as CASYTTGWAFF. The V call is TRBV19, the J call TRBJ1-1, with D perhaps TRBD1 (5 bases). The germline V gene encodes CDR1 LNHDA and CDR2 SQIVND (reference sequence). The length of the CDR3 is 11 residues. Trimming removed 9 bases at V and 11 bases at J, with 16 bases between.

This clone has just a few counts. The rearrangement uses TRBV12-3 or TRBV12-4 and TRBJ2-1; 11 nucleotides agree with TRBD2. V lost 5 bases and J lost 6; bases outside the gene matches: 6. CDR3 length equals 15 residues. The CDR3 protein is CASSILAGGGNEQFF. CDR3 nucleotide sequence: TGTGCCAGCAGTATTCTAGCGGGAGGAGGCAATGAGCAGTTCTTC.

This clone is categorized as medium-sized. V and J are TRBV2 and TRBJ1-2, with D perhaps matching TRBD1 (5 bases). V was shortened by 6 bases and J by 0 bases, with 14 bases between the two germline ends. CDR3 length: 15 residues. The germline V gene has CDR1 SNHLY and CDR2 FYNNEI. CDR3 sequence: CASRENGAPNYGYTF. The DNA for the CDR3 is TGTGCCAGCAGGGAAAACGGGGCCCCTAACTATGGCTACACCTTC. Filled out from reference TRBV2 and TRBJ1-2, the complete variable domain reads EPEVTQTPSHQVTQMGQEVILRCVPISNHLYFYWYRQILGQKVEFLVSFYNNEISEKSEIFDDQFSVERPDGSNFTLKIRSTKLEDSAMYFCASRENGAPNYGYTFGSGTRLTVV.

V is TRBV2 and J is TRBJ2-2, with 11 bases aligning to TRBD2. The ends lost 1 base at V and 3 bases at J; junction bases unmatched: 10. CDR1 is SNHLY and CDR2 is FYNNEI in the germline V gene. The CDR3 extends over 19 amino acids. The CDR3 region has the DNA TGTGCCAGCAGTGAAGAAGAACTAGCGGGAGTTATGGACACCGGGGAGCTGTTTTTT. Residues: CASSEEELAGVMDTGELFF.

This chain joins TRBV28 and TRBJ1-2; the D gene is possibly TRBD1 (5 bases). Germline lookup yields CDR1 MDHEN and CDR2 SYDVKM. The CDR3 runs 13 residues. V was shortened by 6 bases and J by 6 bases, with 14 bases between the two germline ends. The CDR3 loop is CASSVAGFNGYTF. DNA for the CDR3: TGTGCCAGCAGCGTCGCAGGGTTTAATGGCTACACCTTC.

The rearrangement links TRBV27 to TRBJ2-5; 13 nucleotides align to TRBD2. The germline V gene has CDR1 MNHEY and CDR2 SMNVEV (reference sequence). V lost 4 bases, J lost 10 bases, and 12 bases stayed unmatched. The CDR3 is made up of 16 amino acids. The CDR3 sequence: CASSSDRGLAGLVQYF. In DNA form, the CDR3 reads TGTGCCAGCAGTTCGGACCGGGGACTAGCGGGACTCGTCCAGTACTTC.

This clone was seen only a few times. The chain couples TRBV28 to TRBJ2-2, with 7 bases aligning to TRBD2. Germline-derived CDR1 and CDR2 are MDHEN and SYDVKM. V shed 0 bases, J shed 6 bases, and the junction held 10 bases outside the gene matches. The length of the CDR3 is 17 residues. DNA of the CDR3: TGTGCCAGCAGTTTATGGGGACTATCCCGAGGGCCCGGGGAGCTGTTTTTT. As protein: CASSLWGLSRGPGELFF.

This clone was recorded many times. Possible read error: a much larger clone is one base away. The rearrangement uses TRBV20-1 and TRBJ2-7, with D tentatively TRBD2 (5 bases). The CDR3 covers 14 residues. V shed 1 base and J shed 2 bases, with 12 bases lying between them. Germline lookup yields CDR1 DFQATT and CDR2 SNEGSKA (reference sequence). This CDR3 reads CSARGRSVAYEQYF. In nucleotides, the CDR3 is TGCAGTGCTAGAGGCCGTAGCGTAGCCTACGAGCAGTACTTC.

In this sample, this clone turned up a few times. The chain employs TRBV28 and TRBJ2-7; 7 nucleotides align to TRBD1. The germline V gene has CDR1 MDHEN and CDR2 SYDVKM. V lost 11 bases to trimming and J lost 0 bases; unmatched junction nucleotides: 7. This CDR3 is 13 amino acids long. The CDR3 protein is CAGRQGPSYEQYF. The CDR3 DNA reads TGTGCCGGACGACAGGGTCCCTCCTACGAGCAGTACTTC.